This entry lists 27 T cell receptor beta chains sequenced from one sample in a study of T cell changes during pregnancy in multiple sclerosis. Assay used: immunoSEQ multiplex PCR; TCRdb lists only in-frame clones, some missing. This repertoire shows tens of thousands of clones, roughly 91% found once; its top ten account for more than 0.8%. This material consisted of peripheral blood, taken in the first trimester of pregnancy. The receptors were gathered from a female donor with multiple sclerosis, enrolled in a pregnancy study.

This chain uses TRBV19 with TRBJ2-5, with 8 nucleotides matching TRBD1. J was trimmed by 7 bases and V by 4 bases; bases with no gene match: 5. The germline CDR1 and CDR2 sequences are LNHDA and SQIVND (reference sequence). The CDR3 loop spans 13 amino acids. The CDR3 spells CASSKGQGRTQYF. CDR3 DNA sequence: TGTGCCAGTAGTAAAGGACAGGGCCGGACCCAGTACTTC.

This clone has only one observation. The V call is TRBV28, the J call TRBJ1-5, with D uncertain. This CDR3 region has 13 residues. In germline, CDR1 is MDHEN, CDR2 SYDVKM. V lost 7 bases to trimming and J lost 3 bases, with 10 bases between them. CDR3 loop: CASKRSLNQPQHF. CDR3 bases: TGTGCCAGCAAAAGGAGCCTCAATCAGCCCCAGCATTTT.

The V call is TRBV10-1, the J call TRBJ2-7; the D gene is possibly TRBD1 (6 bases). CDR1 and CDR2 from the germline V gene are WNHNN and SYGVQD (reference sequence). Trimming removed 9 bases from V and 0 bases from J, with 9 bases in between. The length of the CDR3 is 12 residues. In DNA form, the CDR3 reads TGCGCCAGTGGACAGTCCTCCTACGAGCAGTACTTC. Translation: CASGQSSYEQYF.

This chain uses TRBV2 with TRBJ2-5, with 7 bases that match TRBD2. CDR1 and CDR2 from the germline V gene are SNHLY and FYNNEI. The trim removed 8 bases at V and 3 bases at J, leaving 0 bases unmatched. This CDR3 has 11 amino acids. Written as DNA, the CDR3 is TGTGCCAGCCGGGGGGAAGAGACCCAGTACTTC. Protein sequence: CASRGEETQYF.

The CDR3 here is CASSLSWLNTEAFF. CDR3 coding DNA: TGTGCCAGCAGTTTATCTTGGCTTAACACTGAAGCTTTCTTT. This chain joins TRBV28 and TRBJ1-1, with D uncertain. The CDR3 extends over 14 amino acids. V was cut by 1 base and J by 2 bases, with 8 bases left in between. CDR1 is MDHEN and CDR2 is SYDVKM in the germline V gene.

This chain connects TRBV7-2 to TRBJ1-4; 9 bases fit TRBD1. CDR1 is SGHTA, CDR2 FQGNSA, per germline. Trimming cost V 2 bases and J 4 bases; bases outside gene matches: 2. The CDR3 covers 15 residues. The CDR3 is CASSLRQGGNEKLFF. CDR3 sequence (DNA): TGTGCCAGCAGCTTAAGACAGGGGGGTAATGAAAAACTGTTTTTT.

V gene TRBV29-1 combines with J gene TRBJ2-7; D call uncertain. The CDR3 totals 13 residues. Germline lookup yields CDR1 SQVTM and CDR2 ANQGSEA. Trimming removed 7 bases from V and 3 bases from J, with 16 bases in between. CDR3 amino acids: CSGRHPPFYEQYF. The CDR3 nucleotides read TGCAGCGGGCGGCATCCTCCATTCTACGAGCAGTACTTC.

The count of this clone is one. The chain links TRBV11-2 to TRBJ1-4; unclear D gene. The germline CDR1 and CDR2 sequences are SGHAT and FQNNGV. The CDR3 loop spans 14 amino acids. V was trimmed by 0 bases and J by 8 bases, leaving 10 bases between them. Here the CDR3 reads CASSLEGWREKLFF. In DNA form, the CDR3 reads TGTGCCAGCAGCTTAGAAGGGTGGAGGGAAAAACTGTTTTTT.

The chain combines TRBV5-5 with TRBJ2-7, with 9 bases matching TRBD1. The germline CDR1 and CDR2 sequences are SGHKS and YYEKEE (reference sequence). With 2 bases clipped from V and 4 bases from J, the junction kept 13 bases outside the gene matches. CDR3 length equals 17 residues. CDR3: CASSFPPGGTGKYEQYF. CDR3 bases: TGTGCCAGCAGCTTTCCCCCCGGAGGGACAGGGAAATACGAGCAGTACTTC.

This chain links TRBV9 with TRBJ2-7; 8 nucleotides match TRBD1. Trimming removed 4 bases from V and 3 bases from J; junction bases left unmatched: 6. The CDR3 totals 14 residues. Germline values: CDR1 SGDLS, CDR2 YYNGEE. The CDR3, as DNA: TGTGCCAGCAGCTTTCGGACAGGGAACTACGAGCAGTACTTC. This translates into CASSFRTGNYEQYF.

The V call is TRBV9, the J call TRBJ2-5; 7 nucleotides match TRBD1. CDR1 is SGDLS, CDR2 YYNGEE, per germline. The V segment lost 3 bases and the J segment 3 bases; nucleotides outside the gene matches: 5. CDR3 size: 14 residues. Here the CDR3 DNA reads TGTGCCAGCAGCGCTGGGACAGTAGAAGAGACCCAGTACTTC. Protein sequence: CASSAGTVEETQYF. Full variable domain (rest looked up from reference TRBV9 and TRBJ2-5): DSGVTQTPKHLITATGQRVTLRCSPRSGDLSVYWYQQSLDQGLQFLIQYYNGEERAKGNILERFSAQQFPDLHSELNLSSLELGDSALYFCASSAGTVEETQYFGPGTRLLVL.

The chain carries TRBV28 and TRBJ2-2; TRBD2 agrees at 15 bases. Per germline, CDR1 MDHEN and CDR2 SYDVKM. This CDR3 spans 15 amino acids. Unmatched junction bases numbered 3, after V lost 7 bases and J lost 6 bases. The CDR3 region has the DNA TGTGCCAGCATTCGGACTAGCGGGAGGGCCGGGGAGCTGTTTTTT. This gives the protein CASIRTSGRAGELFF.

This CDR3 reads CASLGGAGQPQHF. For the CDR3, the DNA is TGTGCCAGTTTAGGGGGGGCTGGGCAGCCCCAGCATTTT. The chain couples TRBV28 to TRBJ1-5; maybe TRBD1 (6 bases). The CDR3 length is 13 residues. V lost 9 bases to trimming and J lost 7 bases, with 16 bases between them. From germline, CDR1 is MDHEN and CDR2 SYDVKM.

The CDR3 here is CASSPQTVNEKLFF. DNA for the CDR3: TGTGCCAGCAGCCCCCAAACGGTGAATGAAAAACTGTTTTTT. The chain couples TRBV9 to TRBJ1-4, with no clear D. The length of the CDR3 is 14 residues. The ends were cut back, 4 bases at V and 5 bases at J, with 12 bases in the middle. CDR1 and CDR2 from the germline V gene are SGDLS and YYNGEE.

The CDR3 sequence is CASSLGLAGGNPQETQYF. The CDR3 region has the DNA TGTGCCAGCAGCTTGGGACTAGCGGGGGGGAACCCACAAGAGACCCAGTACTTC. The V and J genes are TRBV5-5 and TRBJ2-5; 14 bases map to TRBD2. Per the germline V gene, CDR1 is SGHKS and CDR2 is YYEKEE (reference sequence). The CDR3 sequence is 18 residues long. The V and J ends lost 0 bases and 2 bases, in that order; junction bases with no gene match: 6.

V gene TRBV7-9 combines with J gene TRBJ2-3, with TRBD2 matching 13 bases. The CDR3 length is 15 residues. Germline V gives CDR1 SEHNR, CDR2 FQNEAQ (reference sequence). Unmatched junction bases numbered 3, after V lost 5 bases and J lost 4 bases. This chain's CDR3 is CASSAGLAGPDTQYF. In DNA form, the CDR3 reads TGTGCCAGCAGCGCGGGACTAGCGGGGCCAGATACGCAGTATTTT. Complete variable domain (other parts from reference TRBV7-9 and TRBJ2-3): DTGVSQNPRHKITKRGQNVTFRCDPISEHNRLYWYRQTLGQGPEFLTYFQNEAQLEKSRLLSDRFSAERPKGSFSTLEIQRTEQGDSAMYLCASSAGLAGPDTQYFGPGTRLTVL.

The chain links TRBV6-6 to TRBJ1-1; D is unclear. Germline loops: CDR1 MNHNY, CDR2 SVGAGI (reference sequence). This CDR3 is 16 amino acids long. V gave up 0 bases and J gave up 4 bases, with 15 bases separating them. The CDR3 region has the DNA TGTGCCAGCAGTTACTCCTTACGCGTTTCTTCCACTGAAGCTTTCTTT. The encoded protein is CASSYSLRVSSTEAFF.

The gene calls are TRBV7-2 and TRBJ2-3, with a weak D call TRBD2 (6 bases). V lost 0 bases and J lost 1, with 11 bases in between. This CDR3 is 16 amino acids long. Germline CDR1 reads SGHTA; CDR2 reads FQGNSA. The CDR3 nucleotides are TGTGCCAGCAGCTTAGCGCGACTAGGGGGCACAGATACGCAGTATTTT. It yields the protein CASSLARLGGTDTQYF.

The chain has TRBV18 and TRBJ2-1, with TRBD2 matching over 9 bases. The CDR3 runs to 15 residues. Trimming at V came to 3 bases and at J to 6 bases, leaving 6 bases not matched to a gene. The germline CDR1 and CDR2 sequences are KGHSH and LQKENI. CDR3 in amino acids: CASSPLAGMFNEQFF. The CDR3 bases are TGTGCCAGCTCACCGCTAGCGGGAATGTTCAATGAGCAGTTCTTC.

The rearrangement uses TRBV7-7 and TRBJ2-2; D remains unclear. Trimming took 2 bases from V and 7 from J, leaving 11 bases between them. The CDR3 covers 14 residues. CDR1 is SSHAT and CDR2 is FNYEAQ in the germline V gene (reference sequence). In DNA form, the CDR3 reads TGTGCCAGCAGCTTAAACTCGCCGGGCGGGGAGCTGTTTTTT. It is translated as CASSLNSPGGELFF. Together with reference TRBV7-7 and TRBJ2-2, the CDR3 gives the full variable domain: GAGVSQSPRYKVTKRGQDVTLRCDPISSHATLYWYQQALGQGPEFLTYFNYEAQPDKSGLPSDRFSAERPEGSISTLTIQRTEQRDSAMYRCASSLNSPGGELFFGEGSRLTVL.

J is TRBJ2-6 and V is TRBV19, with 8 bases lining up with TRBD1. The ends lost 4 bases at V and 7 bases at J; junction bases unmatched: 12. This CDR3 has 17 amino acids. Germline loops: CDR1 LNHDA, CDR2 SQIVND (reference sequence). The CDR3 sequence is CASSNLRDRSFANVLTF. CDR3 DNA sequence: TGTGCCAGTAGTAACCTCCGGGACAGGTCTTTTGCCAACGTCCTGACTTTC.

The J gene is TRBJ2-3, the V gene TRBV12-5; D call uncertain. CDR3 length equals 12 residues. Trimming stripped 8 bases from V and 10 bases from J, with 16 bases between. Per the germline V gene, CDR1 is LGHNT and CDR2 is FRNRAP. CDR3 residues: CASSPPTGAQYF. CDR3 nucleotides: TGTGCTAGTTCACCCCCGACGGGTGCGCAGTATTTT.

The chain recombines TRBV5-1 with TRBJ2-2, with a tentative D call TRBD1 (6 bases). This CDR3 has 14 amino acids. The germline V and J ends were trimmed by 3 bases and 4 bases, with 10 bases remaining between them. Germline CDR1 is SGHRS and CDR2 is YFSETQ. The CDR3 is CASSYGQITGELFF. The CDR3 coding sequence is TGCGCCAGCAGCTATGGACAGATCACCGGGGAGCTGTTTTTT.

The CDR3 sequence: CASSSGLLGEQYF. Here the CDR3 DNA reads TGTGCCAGCAGCTCGGGCCTACTAGGCGAGCAGTACTTC. The chain has TRBV5-4 and TRBJ2-7, with D perhaps matching TRBD2 (5 bases). Germline V CDR1 and CDR2: SGHNT, YYREEE (reference sequence). This CDR3 contains 13 residues. Trimming removed 3 bases at V and 6 bases at J, with 13 bases between. Drawing the rest from reference TRBV5-4 and TRBJ2-7, the complete variable domain is ETGVTQSPTHLIKTRGQQVTLRCSSQSGHNTVSWYQQALGQGPQFIFQYYREEENGRGNFPPRFSGLQFPNYSSELNVNALELDDSALYLCASSSGLLGEQYFGPGTRLTVT.

For this clone: In the same sample, other DNA sequences code for this CDR3. The chain links TRBV7-3 to TRBJ1-1; no definite D call. Germline-derived CDR1 and CDR2 are SGHTA and FQGTGA. The length of the CDR3 is 13 residues. V lost 5 bases and J lost 1, with 8 bases in between. The CDR3 here is CASSPGGNTEAFF. For the CDR3, the DNA is TGTGCCAGCAGCCCGGGTGGGAACACTGAAGCTTTCTTT.

V gene TRBV11-2 combines with J gene TRBJ2-5; 16 positions match TRBD2. The CDR3 spans 19 residues. V was pared by 5 bases and J by 5 bases, with 14 bases of the junction left unmatched. Germline loops: CDR1 SGHAT, CDR2 FQNNGV. This chain's CDR3 is CASSRFPGTSGRARETQYF. CDR3 in DNA: TGTGCCAGCAGCCGATTTCCCGGGACTAGCGGGAGGGCCCGGGAGACCCAGTACTTC.

The chain couples TRBV5-1 to TRBJ2-7; 8 nucleotides line up with TRBD1. The CDR3 has 16 residues. From germline, CDR1 is SGHRS and CDR2 YFSETQ. V shed 0 bases, J shed 8 bases, and the junction held 13 bases outside the gene matches. The CDR3 spells CASSLDPQGGNTQQYF. The CDR3 coding sequence is TGCGCCAGCAGCTTGGACCCACAGGGGGGAAATACGCAGCAGTACTTC.